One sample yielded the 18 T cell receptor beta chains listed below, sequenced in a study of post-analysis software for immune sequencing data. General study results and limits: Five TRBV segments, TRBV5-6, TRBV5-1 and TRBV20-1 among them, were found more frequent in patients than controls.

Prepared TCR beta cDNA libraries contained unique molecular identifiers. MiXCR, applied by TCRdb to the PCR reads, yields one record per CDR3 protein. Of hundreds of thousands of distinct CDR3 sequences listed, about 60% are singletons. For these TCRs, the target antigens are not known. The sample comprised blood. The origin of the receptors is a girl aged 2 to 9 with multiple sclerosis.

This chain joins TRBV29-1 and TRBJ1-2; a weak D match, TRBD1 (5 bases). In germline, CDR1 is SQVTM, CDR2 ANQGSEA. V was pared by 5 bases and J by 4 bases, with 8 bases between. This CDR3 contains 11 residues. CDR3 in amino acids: CSVQGFYGYTF. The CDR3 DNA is TGCAGCGTTCAGGGATTCTATGGCTACACCTTC.

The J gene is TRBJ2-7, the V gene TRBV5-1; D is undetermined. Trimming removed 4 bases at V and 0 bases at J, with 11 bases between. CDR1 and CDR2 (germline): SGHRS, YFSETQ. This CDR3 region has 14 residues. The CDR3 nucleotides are TGCGCCAGCAGCGCCACCCTGCCCTCCTACGAGCAGTACTTC. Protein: CASSATLPSYEQYF.

This CDR3 reads CSVVSARRYQETQYF. The CDR3 nucleotides are TGCAGCGTTGTGAGTGCCAGGAGGTACCAAGAGACCCAGTACTTC. The chain combines TRBV29-1 with TRBJ2-5; maybe TRBD2 (5 bases). The CDR3 totals 15 residues. V was trimmed by 4 bases and J by 0 bases, leaving 15 bases between them. Germline values: CDR1 SQVTM, CDR2 ANQGSEA. The full variable domain, its missing parts supplied by reference TRBV29-1 and TRBJ2-5, is SAVISQKPSRDICQRGTSLTIQCQVDSQVTMMFWYRQQPGQSLTLIATANQGSEATYESGFVIDKFPISRPNLTFSTLTVSNMSPEDSSIYLCSVVSARRYQETQYFGPGTRLLVL.

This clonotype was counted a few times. The CDR3 protein is CASSPWTGYEQYF. The CDR3 DNA is TGTGCCAGCAGCCCGTGGACAGGCTACGAGCAGTACTTC. The chain is built from TRBV9 and TRBJ2-7, with 7 bases lining up with TRBD1. The V gene end was trimmed by 4 bases and the J gene end by 3 bases; junction bases not matched to a gene: 4. The CDR3 sequence is 13 residues long. Germline V CDR1 and CDR2: SGDLS, YYNGEE.

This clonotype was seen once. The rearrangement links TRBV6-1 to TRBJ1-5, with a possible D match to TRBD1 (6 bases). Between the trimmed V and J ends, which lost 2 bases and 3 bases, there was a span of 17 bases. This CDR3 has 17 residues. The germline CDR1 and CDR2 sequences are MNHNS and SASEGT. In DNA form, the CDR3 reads TGTGCCAGCAGTGAACCATGGGGGCTGTTTATCAATCAGCCCCAGCATTTT. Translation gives CASSEPWGLFINQPQHF.

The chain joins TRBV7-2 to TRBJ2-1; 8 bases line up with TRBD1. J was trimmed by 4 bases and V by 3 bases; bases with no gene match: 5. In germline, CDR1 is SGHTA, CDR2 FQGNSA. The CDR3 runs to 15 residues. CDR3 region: CASSLGGQDYNEQFF. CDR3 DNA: TGTGCCAGCAGCTTGGGGGGACAGGATTACAATGAGCAGTTCTTC.

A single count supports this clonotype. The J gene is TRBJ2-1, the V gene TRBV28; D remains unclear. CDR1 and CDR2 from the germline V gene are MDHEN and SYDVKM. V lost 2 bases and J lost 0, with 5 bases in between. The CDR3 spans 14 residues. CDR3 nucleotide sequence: TGTGCCAGCAGTTTAAGGATCTCCTACAATGAGCAGTTCTTC. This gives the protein CASSLRISYNEQFF.

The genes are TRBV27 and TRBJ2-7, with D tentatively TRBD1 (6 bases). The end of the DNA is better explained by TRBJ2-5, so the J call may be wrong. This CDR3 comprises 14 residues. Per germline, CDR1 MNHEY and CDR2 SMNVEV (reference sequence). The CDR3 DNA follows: TGTGCCAGCAGTTTATCCCCGCAGGGGGAGACCCAGTACTTC. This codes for CASSLSPQGETQYF.

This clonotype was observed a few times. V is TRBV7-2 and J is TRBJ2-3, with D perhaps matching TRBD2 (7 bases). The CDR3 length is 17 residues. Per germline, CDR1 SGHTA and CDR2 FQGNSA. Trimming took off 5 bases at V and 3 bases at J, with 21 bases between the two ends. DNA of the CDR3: TGTGCCAGCAGCCGGACCCTTGCGGGGGCCGGGACAGATACGCAGTATTTT. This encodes CASSRTLAGAGTDTQYF. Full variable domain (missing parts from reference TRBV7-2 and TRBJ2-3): GAGVSQSPSNKVTEKGKDVELRCDPISGHTALYWYRQSLGQGLEFLIYFQGNSAPDKSGLPSDRFSAERTGGSVSTLTIQRTQQEDSAVYLCASSRTLAGAGTDTQYFGPGTRLTVL.

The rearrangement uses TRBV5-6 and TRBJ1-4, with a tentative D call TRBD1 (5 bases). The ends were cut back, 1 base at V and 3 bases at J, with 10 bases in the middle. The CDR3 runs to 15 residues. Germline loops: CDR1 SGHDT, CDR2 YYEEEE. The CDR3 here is CASSLTGPSNEKLFF. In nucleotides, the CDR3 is TGTGCCAGCAGCTTGACAGGCCCTTCTAATGAAAAACTGTTTTTT.

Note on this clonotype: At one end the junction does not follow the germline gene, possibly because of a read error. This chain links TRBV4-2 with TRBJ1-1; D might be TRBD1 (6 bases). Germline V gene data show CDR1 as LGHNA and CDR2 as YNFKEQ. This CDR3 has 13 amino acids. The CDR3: CASNQAYRARAFF. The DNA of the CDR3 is TGTGCCAGCAACCAAGCCTACAGGGCTCGGGCTTTCTTT.

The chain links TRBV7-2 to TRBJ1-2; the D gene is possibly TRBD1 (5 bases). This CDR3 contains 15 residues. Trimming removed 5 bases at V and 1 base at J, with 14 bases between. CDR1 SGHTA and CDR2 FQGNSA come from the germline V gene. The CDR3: CASSATVLVNYGYTF. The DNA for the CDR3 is TGTGCCAGCAGCGCGACAGTCTTGGTTAACTATGGCTACACCTTC.

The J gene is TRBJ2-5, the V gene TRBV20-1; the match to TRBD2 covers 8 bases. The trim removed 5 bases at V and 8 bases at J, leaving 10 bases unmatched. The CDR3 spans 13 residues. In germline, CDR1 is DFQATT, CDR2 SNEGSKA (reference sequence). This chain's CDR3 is CSAPPAGAGTQYF. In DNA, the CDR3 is TGCAGTGCTCCACCAGCGGGGGCAGGAACCCAGTACTTC.

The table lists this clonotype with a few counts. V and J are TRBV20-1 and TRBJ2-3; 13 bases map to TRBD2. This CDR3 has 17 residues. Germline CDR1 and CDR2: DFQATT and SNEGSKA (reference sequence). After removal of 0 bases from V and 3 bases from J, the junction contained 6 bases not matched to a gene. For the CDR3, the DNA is TGCAGTGCTAGAGAAGGACTAGCGGGAGCTAGAACAGATACGCAGTATTTT. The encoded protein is CSAREGLAGARTDTQYF.

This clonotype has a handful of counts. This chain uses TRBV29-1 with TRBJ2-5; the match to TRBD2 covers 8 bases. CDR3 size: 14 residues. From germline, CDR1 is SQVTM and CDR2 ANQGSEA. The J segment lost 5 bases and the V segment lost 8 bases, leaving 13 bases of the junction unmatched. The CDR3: CSTTPAGGLETQYF. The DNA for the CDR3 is TGCAGCACTACCCCGGCGGGGGGTTTGGAGACCCAGTACTTC.

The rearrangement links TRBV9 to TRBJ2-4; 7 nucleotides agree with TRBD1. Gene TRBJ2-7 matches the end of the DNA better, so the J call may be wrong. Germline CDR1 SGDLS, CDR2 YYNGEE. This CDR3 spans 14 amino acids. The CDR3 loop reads CASSPEGAPYEQYF. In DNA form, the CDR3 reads TGTGCCAGCAGTCCCGAGGGGGCTCCCTACGAGCAGTACTTC.

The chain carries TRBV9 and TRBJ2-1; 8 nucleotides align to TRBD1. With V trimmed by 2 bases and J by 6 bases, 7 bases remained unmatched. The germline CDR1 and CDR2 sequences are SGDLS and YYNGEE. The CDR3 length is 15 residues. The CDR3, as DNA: TGTGCCAGCAGCGTTTGGACAGGGCATATCAATGAGCAGTTCTTC. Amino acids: CASSVWTGHINEQFF.

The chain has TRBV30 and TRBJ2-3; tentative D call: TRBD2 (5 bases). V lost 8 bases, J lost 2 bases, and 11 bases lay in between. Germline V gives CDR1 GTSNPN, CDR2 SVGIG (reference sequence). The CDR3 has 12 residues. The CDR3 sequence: CARTYTTDTQYF. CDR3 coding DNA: TGTGCCCGGACTTACACCACAGATACGCAGTATTTT.